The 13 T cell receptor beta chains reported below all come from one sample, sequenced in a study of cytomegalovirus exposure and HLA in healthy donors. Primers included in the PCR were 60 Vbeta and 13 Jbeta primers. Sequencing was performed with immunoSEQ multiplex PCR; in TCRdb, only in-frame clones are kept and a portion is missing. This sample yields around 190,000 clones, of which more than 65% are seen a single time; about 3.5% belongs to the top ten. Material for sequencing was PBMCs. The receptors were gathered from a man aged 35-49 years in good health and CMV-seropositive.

The CDR3 DNA follows: TGTGCCAGCAGTTTAACAGCACTCTATGGCTACACCTTC. It codes for CASSLTALYGYTF. The chain combines TRBV28 with TRBJ1-2, with D unresolved. CDR3 size: 13 residues. The germline V gene has CDR1 MDHEN and CDR2 SYDVKM. Trimming shortened V by 2 bases and J by 4 bases, and 8 bases separated the two germline ends.

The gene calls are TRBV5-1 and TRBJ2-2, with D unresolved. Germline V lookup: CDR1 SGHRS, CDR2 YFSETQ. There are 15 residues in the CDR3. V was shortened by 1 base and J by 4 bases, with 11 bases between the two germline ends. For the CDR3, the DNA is TGCGCCAGCAGCTTGCCCACCACAGTCACCGGGGAGCTGTTTTTT. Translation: CASSLPTTVTGELFF. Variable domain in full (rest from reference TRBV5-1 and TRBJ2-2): KAGVTQTPRYLIKTRGQQVTLSCSPISGHRSVSWYQQTPGQGLQFLFEYFSETQRNKGNFPGRFSGRQFSNSRSEMNVSTLELGDSALYLCASSLPTTVTGELFFGEGSRLTVL.

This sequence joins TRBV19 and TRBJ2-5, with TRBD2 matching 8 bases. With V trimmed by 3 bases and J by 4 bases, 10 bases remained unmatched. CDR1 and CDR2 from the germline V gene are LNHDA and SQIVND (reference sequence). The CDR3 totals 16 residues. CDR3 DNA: TGTGCCAGTAGTATGTCCTTGCGGGGGGCGGGAGAGACCCAGTACTTC. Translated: CASSMSLRGAGETQYF. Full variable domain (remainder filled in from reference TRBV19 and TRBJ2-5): DGGITQSPKYLFRKEGQNVTLSCEQNLNHDAMYWYRQDPGQGLRLIYYSQIVNDFQKGDIAEGYSVSREKKESFPLTVTSAQKNPTAFYLCASSMSLRGAGETQYFGPGTRLLVL.

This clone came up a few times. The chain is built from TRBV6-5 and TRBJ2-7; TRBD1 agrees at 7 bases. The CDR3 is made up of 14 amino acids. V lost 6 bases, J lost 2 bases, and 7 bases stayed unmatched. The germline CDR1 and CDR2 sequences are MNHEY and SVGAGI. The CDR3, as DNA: TGTGCCAGCAGACAGGGGCAATCAACCTACGAGCAGTACTTC. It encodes CASRQGQSTYEQYF.

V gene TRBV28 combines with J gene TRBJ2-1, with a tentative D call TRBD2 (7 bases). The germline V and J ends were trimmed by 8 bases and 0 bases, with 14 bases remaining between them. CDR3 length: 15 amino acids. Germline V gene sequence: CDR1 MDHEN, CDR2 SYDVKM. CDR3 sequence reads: CASVSGTSSYNEQFF. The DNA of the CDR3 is TGTGCCAGCGTAAGCGGGACAAGCTCCTACAATGAGCAGTTCTTC.

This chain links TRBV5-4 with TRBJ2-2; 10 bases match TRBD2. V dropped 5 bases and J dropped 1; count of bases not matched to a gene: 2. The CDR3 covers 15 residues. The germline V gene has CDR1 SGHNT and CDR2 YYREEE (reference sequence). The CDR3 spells CASRGTSVNTGELFF. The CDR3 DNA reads TGTGCCAGCAGGGGGACTAGCGTGAACACCGGGGAGCTGTTTTTT.

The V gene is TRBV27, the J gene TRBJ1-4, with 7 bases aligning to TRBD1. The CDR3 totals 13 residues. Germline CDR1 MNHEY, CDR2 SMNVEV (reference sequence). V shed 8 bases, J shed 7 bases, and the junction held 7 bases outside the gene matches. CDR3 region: CASATGESEKLFF. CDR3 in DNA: TGTGCCAGCGCCACAGGGGAATCTGAAAAACTGTTTTTT.

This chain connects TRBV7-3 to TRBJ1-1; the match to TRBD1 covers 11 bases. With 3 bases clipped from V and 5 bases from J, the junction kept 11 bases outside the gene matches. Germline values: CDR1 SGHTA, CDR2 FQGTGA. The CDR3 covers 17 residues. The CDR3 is CASSFPPGQGVRTEAFF. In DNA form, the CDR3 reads TGTGCCAGCAGCTTTCCCCCGGGACAGGGGGTCAGGACTGAAGCTTTCTTT.

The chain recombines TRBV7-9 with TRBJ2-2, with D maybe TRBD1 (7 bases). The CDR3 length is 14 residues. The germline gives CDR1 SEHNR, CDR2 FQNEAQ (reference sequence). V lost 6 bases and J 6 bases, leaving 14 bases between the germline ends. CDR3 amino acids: CASRGRGDAGELFF. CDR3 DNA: TGTGCCAGCAGGGGCAGGGGGGACGCCGGGGAGCTGTTTTTT.

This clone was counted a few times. The CDR3 nucleotides are TGCGCCAGCAGCTTGGTCTTACGGAGCTCTGGGGCCAACGTCCTGACTTTC. This translates into CASSLVLRSSGANVLTF. The V call is TRBV5-1, the J call TRBJ2-6; D is ambiguous. Germline assignment: CDR1 SGHRS and CDR2 YFSETQ. The CDR3 consists of 17 residues. V was trimmed by 0 bases and J by 0 bases, leaving 10 bases between them.

This CDR3 reads CASSEGKGWQGSYEQYF. DNA for the CDR3: TGTGCCAGCAGTGAAGGAAAAGGGTGGCAGGGGTCCTACGAGCAGTACTTC. The chain has TRBV6-1 and TRBJ2-7; tentatively, D is TRBD1 (6 bases). V lost 1 base, J lost 1 base, and 17 bases lay in between. CDR1 is MNHNS, CDR2 SASEGT, per germline. This CDR3 region has 17 residues.

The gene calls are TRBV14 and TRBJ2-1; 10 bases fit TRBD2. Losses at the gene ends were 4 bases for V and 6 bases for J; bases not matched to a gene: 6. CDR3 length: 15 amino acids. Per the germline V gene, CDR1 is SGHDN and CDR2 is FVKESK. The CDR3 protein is CASSPLGTSVNEQFF. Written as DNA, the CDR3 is TGTGCCAGCAGCCCACTAGGGACTAGCGTCAATGAGCAGTTCTTC.

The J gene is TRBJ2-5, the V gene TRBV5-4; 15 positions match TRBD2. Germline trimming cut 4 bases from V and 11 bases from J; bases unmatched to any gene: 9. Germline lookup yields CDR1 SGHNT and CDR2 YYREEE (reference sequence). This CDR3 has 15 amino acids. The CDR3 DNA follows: TGTGCCAGCAGCAGGACTAGCGGGAGGGCCCAAGAGCAGTACTTC. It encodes CASSRTSGRAQEQYF.